This TCR beta chain emerged from a study of liver allograft versus peripheral blood T cells. About the research overall: The authors compared T cell receptor repertoires in transplanted livers with recipients' peripheral blood repertoires.

TCRdb passed the reads through MiXCR, listing each CDR3 protein once. The repertoire includes thousands of distinct CDR3 sequences, around 14% of them detected once, and about 10% sits in the top ten. Overall study findings and caveats: According to reports, the T cell receptor repertoires inside liver allografts differed from those in peripheral blood.

The CDR3 spans 13 residues. In germline, CDR1 is MNHNY, CDR2 SVGAGI (reference sequence). Between the trimmed V and J ends, which lost 7 bases and 7 bases, there was a span of 16 bases. Relative to its sample, this clonotype is medium-sized. Its antigen is undetermined. The clonotype comes from a human patient who had a liver transplant. A share of the T cells may be of graft donor origin. The chain recombines TRBV6-6 with TRBJ1-2; no clear D. The CDR3 sequence: CASNRPLAIGYTF. CDR3 DNA: TGTGCCAGCAATCGGCCCCTAGCCATTGGCTACACCTTC.